This T cell receptor beta chain came from a study of beta chain features in type 1 diabetes. The study, taken as a whole, reports: Among patients with Type 1 diabetes, TCRB CDR3s were moderately but significantly shorter in every one of the four CD4+ subsets.

The entirety of the isolated RNA underwent reverse transcription, so expressed TCRB transcripts were sequenced. This table comes from immunoSEQ multiplex PCR, and its TCRdb copy is limited to in-frame clones, with some not included. Of hundreds of thousands of clones listed, about 14% are singletons. Germline CDR1 reads GTSNPN; CDR2 reads SVGIG (reference sequence). V dropped 4 bases and J dropped 4 bases, with 4 bases sitting between them. The CDR3 spans 11 residues. On this clone itself: Its antigen is unidentified.

V is TRBV30 and J is TRBJ1-4; D uncertain. This clonotype was obtained from a man between 18 and 29 years old with type 1 diabetes. Sequencing was carried out using naive CD4+ T cells from blood. Here the CDR3 reads CAWKVNEKLFF. Here the CDR3 DNA reads TGTGCCTGGAAGGTTAATGAAAAACTGTTTTTT.